This T cell receptor (beta chain) was captured in a study of blood T cell repertoires in COVID-19. Sequencing was performed with immunoSEQ multiplex PCR; in TCRdb, only in-frame clones are kept and a portion is missing. This sample carries over 100,000 clones, approximately 80% of them seen once, and the ten largest clones take roughly 0.83%. The germline V gene has CDR1 LGHDT and CDR2 YNNKEL (reference sequence). The CDR3 is 13 amino acids. Deletions cut 4 bases from V and 6 bases from J, with 11 bases between. This clonotype originated in a woman in her seventies with acute or convalescent COVID-19. The sequenced material came from peripheral blood. The V gene is TRBV3-1 (or the pseudogene TRBV3-2), the J gene TRBJ2-3; D is uncertain. In DNA form, the CDR3 reads TGTGCCAGCAGCCTAAGATTCGCGGATACGCAGTATTTT. Amino acid sequence: CASSLRFADTQYF.